The 28 T cell receptor beta chains below were found in one sample sequenced in a study of blood T cell repertoires in COVID-19 (dated by TCRdb to 2018 to 2021). Receptors were amplified or captured by the immunoSEQ multiplex PCR assay. The clones in this table, taken by TCRdb from immuneACCESS, are in-frame only. Not every clone is retained; where verified, under half of the shortfall comes from an unresolved V gene, and the cause of the rest is unknown. The sample table records around 68,000 clones; 80% to 90% of these occur just once. The ten most abundant clones make up 5.5% to 8% of the sample. What was sequenced was peripheral blood. The receptors were gathered from a man aged 50 to 60 with active COVID-19.

J is TRBJ2-5 and V is TRBV7-8, with TRBD2 as a possible D gene (6 bases). Looked up from germline, CDR1 is SGHVS and CDR2 is FQNEAQ. Deletions cut 5 bases from V and 5 bases from J, with 18 bases between. The CDR3 is 15 amino acids. This chain's CDR3 is CASSISGPGGETQYF. CDR3 DNA: TGTGCCAGCAGCATAAGCGGCCCTGGAGGGGAGACCCAGTACTTC.

The chain has TRBV7-9 and TRBJ2-1; TRBD1 might be the D (7 bases). With 1 base removed from V and 8 bases from J, the gap between germline ends came to 18 bases. The germline CDR1 and CDR2 sequences are SEHNR and FQNEAQ (reference sequence). The CDR3 contains 16 residues. The CDR3 region is CASSLGGGGSLDEQFF. CDR3 in DNA: TGTGCCAGCAGCTTAGGAGGAGGGGGCAGTCTCGATGAGCAGTTCTTC. Based on the CDR3 plus reference TRBV7-9 and TRBJ2-1, the full variable domain is DTGVSQNPRHKITKRGQNVTFRCDPISEHNRLYWYRQTLGQGPEFLTYFQNEAQLEKSRLLSDRFSAERPKGSFSTLEIQRTEQGDSAMYLCASSLGGGGSLDEQFFGPGTRLTVL.

The chain uses TRBV4-1 and TRBJ2-2; D is possibly TRBD2 (5 bases). V was pared by 0 bases and J by 5 bases, with 13 bases between. The CDR3 extends over 16 amino acids. The V gene's germline CDR1 is MGHRA and CDR2 YSYEKL. CDR3 coding DNA: TGCGCCAGCAGCCAAGAGATTCCGGAGGAAACCGGGGAGCTGTTTTTT. Encoded protein: CASSQEIPEETGELFF.

This sequence joins TRBV2 and TRBJ2-3; D is unclear. Germline V gene sequence: CDR1 SNHLY, CDR2 FYNNEI. Trimming left V 7 bases short and J 4 bases short, with 15 bases between. The CDR3 loop spans 14 amino acids. CDR3 in DNA: TGTGCCAGCACCCTACTTAGGCAGGCAGATACGCAGTATTTT. Protein sequence: CASTLLRQADTQYF.

The genes are TRBV27 and TRBJ2-7, with D maybe TRBD1 (6 bases). The germline V gene encodes CDR1 MNHEY and CDR2 SMNVEV (reference sequence). CDR3 length: 13 residues. Trimming took off 4 bases at V and 7 bases at J, with 14 bases between the two ends. The CDR3 here is CASSSQGYWEQYF. The CDR3 DNA reads TGTGCCAGCAGTTCACAGGGCTATTGGGAGCAGTACTTC.

This chain's CDR3 is CASSLIVTSDNTGELFF. CDR3 nucleotide sequence: TGTGCCAGCAGCTTAATTGTGACTAGCGACAACACCGGGGAGCTGTTTTTT. The rearrangement uses TRBV5-8 and TRBJ2-2; 8 positions agree with TRBD2. This CDR3 is 17 amino acids long. Germline CDR1 is SGHTS and CDR2 is YDEGEE. V lost 2 bases and J lost 2; bases outside the gene matches: 8.

CDR3 sequence (DNA): TGCGCCAGCAGCTTCGGACAGTCCGATGAGCAGTTCTTC. Amino acids: CASSFGQSDEQFF. This chain uses TRBV5-1 with TRBJ2-1; maybe TRBD1 (6 bases). V was clipped by 2 bases and J by 8 bases, with 11 bases between them. Germline loops: CDR1 SGHRS, CDR2 YFSETQ. The CDR3 consists of 13 residues. Looking up the rest from reference TRBV5-1 and TRBJ2-1 gives the full variable domain: KAGVTQTPRYLIKTRGQQVTLSCSPISGHRSVSWYQQTPGQGLQFLFEYFSETQRNKGNFPGRFSGRQFSNSRSEMNVSTLELGDSALYLCASSFGQSDEQFFGPGTRLTVL.

This chain links TRBV2 with TRBJ1-1; D is undetermined. The V gene's germline CDR1 is SNHLY and CDR2 FYNNEI. V lost 7 bases and J 4 bases, leaving 19 bases between the germline ends. This CDR3 is built from 15 residues. The CDR3 spells CASTKDGDAGTEAFF. The DNA of the CDR3 is TGTGCCAGCACTAAGGACGGCGATGCGGGCACTGAAGCTTTCTTT.

This clone was seen a few times. The chain is built from TRBV5-1 and TRBJ1-5; D gene uncertain. The CDR3 covers 14 residues. Germline V gene lookup returns CDR1 SGHRS and CDR2 YFSETQ. Trimming cost V 0 bases and J 4 bases, with 8 bases left between them. CDR3 loop: CASSLGDFNQPQHF. In DNA form, the CDR3 reads TGCGCCAGCAGCTTGGGTGACTTTAATCAGCCCCAGCATTTT.

This clone was seen more than once but under ten times. The rearrangement uses TRBV4-3 and TRBJ2-3; 8 nucleotides match TRBD2. V gave up 0 bases and J gave up 2 bases; unmatched junction bases: 10. The CDR3 sequence is 18 residues long. Per the germline V gene, CDR1 is LGHNA and CDR2 is YSLEER. CDR3 sequence reads: CASSQDITGGPSTDTQYF. DNA of the CDR3: TGCGCCAGCAGCCAAGATATTACGGGAGGGCCCTCCACAGATACGCAGTATTTT.

V is TRBV5-1 and J is TRBJ1-1, with 7 bases that match TRBD1. CDR3 size: 14 residues. V shed 4 bases and J 10 bases; nucleotides not matched to a gene: 13. Germline values: CDR1 SGHRS, CDR2 YFSETQ. CDR3 loop: CASSLTISGQSAFF. The CDR3 DNA reads as TGCGCCAGCAGCCTAACGATTTCGGGACAGTCAGCTTTCTTT.

The chain uses TRBV7-3 and TRBJ2-7, with 14 nucleotides matching TRBD2. Germline loops: CDR1 SGHTA, CDR2 FQGTGA. The CDR3 runs 17 residues. The V gene end was trimmed by 4 bases and the J gene end by 6 bases; junction bases not matched to a gene: 11. The CDR3 sequence: CASSSYSTSGGDGEQYF. The CDR3 DNA reads as TGTGCCAGCAGCTCCTACTCGACTAGCGGGGGGGACGGCGAGCAGTACTTC.

This chain connects TRBV27 to TRBJ1-2, with 9 nucleotides matching TRBD1. The ends lost 5 bases at V and 4 bases at J; junction bases unmatched: 5. Germline V gene sequence: CDR1 MNHEY, CDR2 SMNVEV (reference sequence). The CDR3 totals 14 residues. CDR3 coding DNA: TGTGCCAGCAGTGGGACAGGGCCTGGCTATGGCTACACCTTC. This encodes CASSGTGPGYGYTF.

The chain carries TRBV28 and TRBJ1-4, with 9 bases that match TRBD1. Germline lookup yields CDR1 MDHEN and CDR2 SYDVKM. This CDR3 spans 15 amino acids. Losses at the gene ends were 6 bases for V and 7 bases for J; bases not matched to a gene: 9. The CDR3 spells CASSLPGQGLEKLFF. The CDR3 DNA reads as TGTGCCAGCAGCTTACCGGGACAGGGACTTGAAAAACTGTTTTTT.

The chain links TRBV19 to TRBJ2-3; 9 bases fit TRBD2. Germline-derived CDR1 and CDR2 are LNHDA and SQIVND (reference sequence). This CDR3 is built from 15 residues. J was trimmed by 5 bases and V by 4 bases; bases with no gene match: 7. DNA for the CDR3: TGTGCCAGTAGTAACCAGCGGGGGGCAGGAGATACGCAGTATTTT. Translation gives CASSNQRGAGDTQYF.

This chain links TRBV19 with TRBJ2-7, with 7 bases matching TRBD1. Germline CDR1 is LNHDA and CDR2 is SQIVND (reference sequence). Trimming cost V 6 bases and J 4 bases; bases outside gene matches: 12. This CDR3 comprises 15 residues. CDR3 sequence reads: CASSHRDQGVYEQYF. CDR3 sequence (DNA): TGTGCCAGTAGCCACCGGGACCAGGGGGTTTACGAGCAGTACTTC.

V is TRBV13 and J is TRBJ2-3, with D perhaps TRBD1 (7 bases). Germline assignment: CDR1 PRHDT and CDR2 FYEKMQ (reference sequence). There are 16 residues in the CDR3. Trimming stripped 5 bases from V and 4 bases from J, with 19 bases between. This chain's CDR3 is CASSPAEGAAADTQYF. CDR3 in DNA: TGTGCCAGCAGCCCCGCGGAGGGGGCAGCCGCAGATACGCAGTATTTT.

The chain links TRBV25-1 to TRBJ2-3; D is perhaps TRBD2 (5 bases). The germline gives CDR1 MGHDK, CDR2 SYGVNS. V lost 6 bases to trimming and J lost 6 bases, with 13 bases between them. The length of the CDR3 is 13 residues. The CDR3 sequence: CASSARGRDTQYF. CDR3 DNA sequence: TGTGCCAGCAGCGCCCGGGGAAGGGATACGCAGTATTTT.

The rearrangement uses TRBV12-3 or TRBV12-4 and TRBJ2-1; D remains ambiguous. V lost 7 bases to trimming and J lost 6 bases, with 7 bases between them. This CDR3 has 11 residues. The CDR3 DNA reads TGTGCCAGCACCCTCTTCAATGAGCAGTTCTTC. Protein: CASTLFNEQFF.

V is TRBV11-2 and J is TRBJ2-1; D is unclear. Trimming removed 4 bases at V and 5 bases at J, with 12 bases between. The CDR3 loop spans 14 amino acids. CDR1 and CDR2 from the germline V gene are SGHAT and FQNNGV. CDR3 nucleotides: TGTGCCAGCAGCTCAATGGCAGTTAACAATGAGCAGTTCTTC. Its protein is CASSSMAVNNEQFF.

The rearrangement joins TRBV27 to TRBJ2-5; maybe TRBD2 (5 bases). The CDR3 runs to 14 residues. The germline V and J ends were trimmed by 2 bases and 2 bases, with 9 bases remaining between them. CDR1 is MNHEY and CDR2 is SMNVEV in the germline V gene (reference sequence). The CDR3 nucleotides read TGTGCCAGCAGTTTACGGGATCATCAAGAGACCCAGTACTTC. This translates into CASSLRDHQETQYF.

The chain employs TRBV27 and TRBJ2-3, with D possibly TRBD2 on 6 matching bases. The V end lost 2 bases, the J end lost 1 base, and 10 bases lay between the germline ends. The CDR3 sequence is 15 residues long. Germline V gene sequence: CDR1 MNHEY, CDR2 SMNVEV (reference sequence). The CDR3 region has the DNA TGTGCCAGCAGTTTACTGGGGGAGGGCACAGATACGCAGTATTTT. Its translation is CASSLLGEGTDTQYF.

This chain joins TRBV5-6 and TRBJ1-2, with unresolved D. The germline V and J ends were trimmed by 0 bases and 4 bases, with 7 bases remaining between them. Germline V lookup: CDR1 SGHDT, CDR2 YYEEEE. The CDR3 runs 13 residues. In DNA form, the CDR3 reads TGTGCCAGCAGCTTGGACAGCTCCTATGGCTACACCTTC. Translation: CASSLDSSYGYTF.

The chain carries TRBV27 and TRBJ2-1; 7 bases map to TRBD2. Germline CDR1 and CDR2: MNHEY and SMNVEV (reference sequence). The CDR3 has 14 amino acids. V was pared by 5 bases and J by 5 bases, with 6 bases of the junction left unmatched. CDR3 region: CASSILAANNEQFF. CDR3 sequence (DNA): TGTGCCAGCAGTATCCTAGCGGCTAACAATGAGCAGTTCTTC.

This clone was picked up a small number of times. This sequence joins TRBV7-2 and TRBJ1-6, with D unresolved. V lost 3 bases and J lost 7, with 16 bases in between. This CDR3 spans 16 amino acids. Germline-derived CDR1 and CDR2 are SGHTA and FQGNSA. The CDR3 region is CASSFVGGGVNSPLHF. Here the CDR3 DNA reads TGTGCCAGCAGCTTCGTCGGTGGAGGTGTGAATTCACCCCTCCACTTT. The full variable domain, rest sourced from reference TRBV7-2 and TRBJ1-6, is GAGVSQSPSNKVTEKGKDVELRCDPISGHTALYWYRQSLGQGLEFLIYFQGNSAPDKSGLPSDRFSAERTGGSVSTLTIQRTQQEDSAVYLCASSFVGGGVNSPLHFGNGTRLTVT.

This chain joins TRBV7-6 and TRBJ1-3; D unresolved. Trimming left V 5 bases short and J 0 bases short, with 11 bases between. The CDR3 extends over 15 amino acids. The germline V gene has CDR1 SGHVS and CDR2 FNYEAQ. This CDR3 is CASSRTGSSGNTIYF. The CDR3 coding sequence is TGTGCCAGCAGCCGCACGGGGTCCTCTGGAAACACCATATATTTT.

This clone was picked up one time. The chain carries TRBV27 and TRBJ2-1, with 11 bases matching TRBD2. The germline V gene has CDR1 MNHEY and CDR2 SMNVEV (reference sequence). V shed 4 bases, J shed 8 bases, and the junction held 7 bases outside the gene matches. The CDR3 is made up of 15 amino acids. The CDR3 loop reads CASSYRLAGIDEQFF. For the CDR3, the DNA is TGTGCCAGCAGTTACAGACTAGCGGGAATCGATGAGCAGTTCTTC.

The chain employs TRBV18 and TRBJ2-3; the D gene is possibly TRBD2 (5 bases). Trimming stripped 2 bases from V and 2 bases from J, with 14 bases between. The CDR3 runs 16 residues. Germline values: CDR1 KGHSH, CDR2 LQKENI. CDR3 region: CASSPMERGTTDTQYF. Written as DNA, the CDR3 is TGTGCCAGCTCACCAATGGAACGGGGAACCACAGATACGCAGTATTTT.